This T cell receptor beta chain was recovered during a study of blood T cell repertoires in COVID-19. This clone was seen more than once but under ten times. The germline CDR1 and CDR2 sequences are ENHRY and SYGVKD. The CDR3 spans 12 residues. The V end lost 4 bases, the J end lost 3 bases, and 6 bases lay between the germline ends. Source study methods: Reference gene primer amplification gave estimated nucleated cell counts. Sequencing was performed with immunoSEQ multiplex PCR; in TCRdb, only in-frame clones are kept and a portion is missing. The V and J calls and clone size come from that table; D and trimming were worked out from the DNA. The sample carries tens of thousands of clones, approximately 80% recorded once.

The specimen was peripheral blood. The chain employs TRBV10-3 and TRBJ2-5; D is unresolved. The TCR comes from a human donor in a cohort sampled during active or convalescent COVID-19. The CDR3 sequence is CAISGGKETQYF. The CDR3 coding sequence is TGTGCCATCAGTGGCGGCAAAGAGACCCAGTACTTC.